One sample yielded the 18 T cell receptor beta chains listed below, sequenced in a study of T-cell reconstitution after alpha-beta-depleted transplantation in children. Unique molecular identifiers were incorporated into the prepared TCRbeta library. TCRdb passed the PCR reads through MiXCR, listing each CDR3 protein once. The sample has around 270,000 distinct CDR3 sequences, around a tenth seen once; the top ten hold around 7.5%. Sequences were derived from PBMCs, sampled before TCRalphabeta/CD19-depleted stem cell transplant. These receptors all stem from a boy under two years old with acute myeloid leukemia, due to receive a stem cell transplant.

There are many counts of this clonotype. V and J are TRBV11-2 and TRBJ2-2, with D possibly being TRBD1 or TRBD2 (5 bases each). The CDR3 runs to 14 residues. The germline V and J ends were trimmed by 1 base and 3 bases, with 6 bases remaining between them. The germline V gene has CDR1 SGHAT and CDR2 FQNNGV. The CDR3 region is CASSLGGHTGELFF. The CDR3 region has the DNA TGTGCCAGCAGCTTAGGGGGACACACCGGGGAGCTGTTTTTT.

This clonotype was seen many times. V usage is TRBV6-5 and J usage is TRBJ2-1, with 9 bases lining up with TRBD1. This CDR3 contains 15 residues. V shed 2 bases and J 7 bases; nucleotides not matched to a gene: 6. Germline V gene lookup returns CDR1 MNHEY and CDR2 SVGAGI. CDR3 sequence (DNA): TGTGCCAGCAGTTACCTATCCGGGACAGGGAATGAGCAGTTCTTC. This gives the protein CASSYLSGTGNEQFF.

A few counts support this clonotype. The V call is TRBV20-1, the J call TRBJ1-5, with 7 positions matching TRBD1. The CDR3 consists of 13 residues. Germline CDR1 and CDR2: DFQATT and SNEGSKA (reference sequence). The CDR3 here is CGVETGSNQPQHF. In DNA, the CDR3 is TGCGGGGTAGAGACAGGGAGCAATCAGCCCCAGCATTTT.

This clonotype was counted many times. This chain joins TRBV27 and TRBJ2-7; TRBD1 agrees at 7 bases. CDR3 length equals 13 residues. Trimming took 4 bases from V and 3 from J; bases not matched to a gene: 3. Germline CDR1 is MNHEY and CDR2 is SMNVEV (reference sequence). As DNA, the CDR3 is TGTGCCAGCAGTTACGGGACAGACTACGAGCAGTACTTC. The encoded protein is CASSYGTDYEQYF.

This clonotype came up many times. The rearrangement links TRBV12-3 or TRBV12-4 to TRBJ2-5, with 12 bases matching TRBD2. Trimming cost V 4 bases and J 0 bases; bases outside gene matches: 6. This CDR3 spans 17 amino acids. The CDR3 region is CASSSGTSGLYQETQYF. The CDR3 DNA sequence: TGTGCCAGCAGTTCCGGGACTAGCGGGCTATACCAAGAGACCCAGTACTTC.

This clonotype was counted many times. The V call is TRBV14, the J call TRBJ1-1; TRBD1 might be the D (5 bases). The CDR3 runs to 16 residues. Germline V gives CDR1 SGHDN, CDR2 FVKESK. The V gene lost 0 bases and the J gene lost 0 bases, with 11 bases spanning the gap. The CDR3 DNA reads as TGTGCCAGCAGCCAAGATTGGGGGAGGATGAACACTGAAGCTTTCTTT. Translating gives CASSQDWGRMNTEAFF.

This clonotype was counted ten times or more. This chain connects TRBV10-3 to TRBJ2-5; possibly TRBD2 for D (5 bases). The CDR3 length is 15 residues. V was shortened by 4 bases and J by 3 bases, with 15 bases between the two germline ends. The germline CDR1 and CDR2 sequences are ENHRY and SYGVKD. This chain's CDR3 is CAISGGVTAKETQYF. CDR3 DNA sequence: TGTGCCATCAGTGGGGGAGTAACGGCCAAAGAGACCCAGTACTTC.

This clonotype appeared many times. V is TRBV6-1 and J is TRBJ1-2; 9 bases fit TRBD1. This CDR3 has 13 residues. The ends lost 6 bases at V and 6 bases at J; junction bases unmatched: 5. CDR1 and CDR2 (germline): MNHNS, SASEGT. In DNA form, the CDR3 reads TGTGCCAGCAGCCAGGACAGGGGAGATGGCTACACCTTC. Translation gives CASSQDRGDGYTF.

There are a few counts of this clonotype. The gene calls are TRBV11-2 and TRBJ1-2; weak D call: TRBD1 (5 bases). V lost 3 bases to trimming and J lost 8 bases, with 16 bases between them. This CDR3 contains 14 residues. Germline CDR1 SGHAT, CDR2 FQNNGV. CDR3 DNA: TGTGCCAGCAGCTTGTTTGGGGGAGGAATCGGCTACACCTTC. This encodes CASSLFGGGIGYTF.

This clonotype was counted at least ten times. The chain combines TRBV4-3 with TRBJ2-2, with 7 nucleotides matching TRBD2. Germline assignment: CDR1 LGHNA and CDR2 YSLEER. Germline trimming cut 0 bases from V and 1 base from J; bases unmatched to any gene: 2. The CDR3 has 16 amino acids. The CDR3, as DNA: TGCGCCAGCAGCCAAGACTCTAGCGGGAACACCGGGGAGCTGTTTTTT. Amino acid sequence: CASSQDSSGNTGELFF.

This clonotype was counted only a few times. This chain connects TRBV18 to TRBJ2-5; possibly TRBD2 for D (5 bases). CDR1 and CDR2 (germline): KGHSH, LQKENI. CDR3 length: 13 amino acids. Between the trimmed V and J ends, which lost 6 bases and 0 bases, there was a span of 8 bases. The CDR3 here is CASSASNQETQYF. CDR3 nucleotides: TGTGCCAGCTCGGCTAGCAACCAAGAGACCCAGTACTTC.

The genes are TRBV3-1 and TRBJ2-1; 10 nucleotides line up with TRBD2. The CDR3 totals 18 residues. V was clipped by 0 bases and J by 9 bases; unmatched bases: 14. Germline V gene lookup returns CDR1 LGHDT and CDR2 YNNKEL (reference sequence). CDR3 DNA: TGTGCCAGCAGCCAAGACCTGCTCGGGCTAGCGGGAGTCGTTGAGCAGTTCTTC. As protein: CASSQDLLGLAGVVEQFF.

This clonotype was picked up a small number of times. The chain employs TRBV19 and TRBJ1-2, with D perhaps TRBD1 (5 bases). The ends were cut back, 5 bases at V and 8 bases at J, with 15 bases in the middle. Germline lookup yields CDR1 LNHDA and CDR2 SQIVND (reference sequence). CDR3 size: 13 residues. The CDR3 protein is CASSAAGRGGYTF. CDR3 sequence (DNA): TGTGCCAGTAGTGCCGCCGGGAGGGGAGGCTACACCTTC.

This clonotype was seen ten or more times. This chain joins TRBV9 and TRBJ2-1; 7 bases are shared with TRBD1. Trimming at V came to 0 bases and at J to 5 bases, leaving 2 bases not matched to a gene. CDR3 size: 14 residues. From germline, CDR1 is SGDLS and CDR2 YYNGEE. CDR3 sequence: CASSVEGQHNEQFF. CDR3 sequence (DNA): TGTGCCAGCAGCGTAGAGGGACAGCACAATGAGCAGTTCTTC.

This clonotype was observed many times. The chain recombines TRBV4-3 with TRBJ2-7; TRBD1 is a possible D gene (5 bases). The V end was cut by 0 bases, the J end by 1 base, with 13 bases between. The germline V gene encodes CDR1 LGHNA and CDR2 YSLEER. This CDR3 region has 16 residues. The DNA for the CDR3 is TGCGCCAGCAGCCAAGATCGGGCAGGGCCTTCCTACGAGCAGTACTTC. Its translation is CASSQDRAGPSYEQYF.

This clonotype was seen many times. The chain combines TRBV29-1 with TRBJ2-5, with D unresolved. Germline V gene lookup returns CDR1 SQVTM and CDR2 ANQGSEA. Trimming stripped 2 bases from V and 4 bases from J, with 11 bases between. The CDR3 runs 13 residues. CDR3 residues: CSVEQGLGETQYF. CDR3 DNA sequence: TGCAGCGTTGAACAAGGGTTGGGAGAGACCCAGTACTTC.

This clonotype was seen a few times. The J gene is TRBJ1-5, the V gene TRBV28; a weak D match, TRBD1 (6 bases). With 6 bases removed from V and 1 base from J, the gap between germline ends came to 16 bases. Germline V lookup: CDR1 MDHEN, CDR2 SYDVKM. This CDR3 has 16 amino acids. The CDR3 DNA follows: TGTGCCAGCAGCCCTGACAGGAGCTGGAGCAATCAGCCCCAGCATTTT. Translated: CASSPDRSWSNQPQHF. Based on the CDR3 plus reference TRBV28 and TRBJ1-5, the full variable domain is DVKVTQSSRYLVKRTGEKVFLECVQDMDHENMFWYRQDPGLGLRLIYFSYDVKMKEKGDIPEGYSVSREKKERFSLILESASTNQTSMYLCASSPDRSWSNQPQHFGDGTRLSIL.

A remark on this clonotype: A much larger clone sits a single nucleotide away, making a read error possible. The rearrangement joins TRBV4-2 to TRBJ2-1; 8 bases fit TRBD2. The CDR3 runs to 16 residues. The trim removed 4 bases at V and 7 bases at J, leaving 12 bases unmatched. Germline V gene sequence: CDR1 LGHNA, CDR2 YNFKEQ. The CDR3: CASSLGTRADWNEQFF. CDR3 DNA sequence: TGTGCCAGCAGCCTAGGGACTAGAGCTGACTGGAATGAGCAGTTCTTC.